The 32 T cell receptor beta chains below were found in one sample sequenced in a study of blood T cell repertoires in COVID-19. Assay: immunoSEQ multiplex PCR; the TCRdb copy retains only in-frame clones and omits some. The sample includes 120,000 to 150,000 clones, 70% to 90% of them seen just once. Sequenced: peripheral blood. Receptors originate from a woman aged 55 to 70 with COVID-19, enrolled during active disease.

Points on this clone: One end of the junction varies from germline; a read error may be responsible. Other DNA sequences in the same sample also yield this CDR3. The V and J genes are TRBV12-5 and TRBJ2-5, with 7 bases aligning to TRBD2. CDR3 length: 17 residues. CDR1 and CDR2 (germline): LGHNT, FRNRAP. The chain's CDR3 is CACGLGGTGGQQETQYF. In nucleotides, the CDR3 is TGTGCTTGTGGTTTGGGGGGGACTGGAGGGCAACAAGAGACCCAGTACTTC.

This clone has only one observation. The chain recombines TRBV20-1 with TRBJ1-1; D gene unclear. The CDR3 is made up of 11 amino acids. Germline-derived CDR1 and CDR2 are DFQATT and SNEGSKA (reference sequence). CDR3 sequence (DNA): TGCAGGGCAGAGGAGAACACTGAAGCTTTCTTT. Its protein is CRAEENTEAFF.

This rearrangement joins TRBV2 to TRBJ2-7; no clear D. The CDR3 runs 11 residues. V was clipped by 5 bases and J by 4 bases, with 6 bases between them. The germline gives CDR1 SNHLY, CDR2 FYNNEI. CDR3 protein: CASSNWYEQYF. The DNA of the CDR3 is TGTGCCAGCAGTAACTGGTACGAGCAGTACTTC. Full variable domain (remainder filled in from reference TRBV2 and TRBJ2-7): EPEVTQTPSHQVTQMGQEVILRCVPISNHLYFYWYRQILGQKVEFLVSFYNNEISEKSEIFDDQFSVERPDGSNFTLKIRSTKLEDSAMYFCASSNWYEQYFGPGTRLTVT.

The CDR3 nucleotides read TGTGCCAGCAGCGCCCCGGGACAGGGAAATTCACCCCTCCACTTT. Translation: CASSAPGQGNSPLHF. The chain has TRBV11-2 and TRBJ1-6, with TRBD1 matching 9 bases. Looked up from germline, CDR1 is SGHAT and CDR2 is FQNNGV. V dropped 5 bases and J dropped 7; count of bases not matched to a gene: 6. This CDR3 contains 15 residues.

The CDR3 DNA sequence: TGTGCCAGTAGTGGGCGGACAGGGATGGAAGGAAACACCATATATTTT. Its protein is CASSGRTGMEGNTIYF. V gene TRBV19 combines with J gene TRBJ1-3; 8 bases match TRBD1. The trim removed 5 bases at V and 4 bases at J, leaving 10 bases unmatched. This CDR3 is built from 16 residues. Germline V gives CDR1 LNHDA, CDR2 SQIVND (reference sequence). Full variable domain (rest looked up from reference TRBV19 and TRBJ1-3): DGGITQSPKYLFRKEGQNVTLSCEQNLNHDAMYWYRQDPGQGLRLIYYSQIVNDFQKGDIAEGYSVSREKKESFPLTVTSAQKNPTAFYLCASSGRTGMEGNTIYFGEGSWLTVV.

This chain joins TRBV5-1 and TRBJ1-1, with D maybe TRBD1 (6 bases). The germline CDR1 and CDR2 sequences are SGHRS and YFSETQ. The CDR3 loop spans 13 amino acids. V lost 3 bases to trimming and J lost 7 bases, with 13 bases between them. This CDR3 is CASSSGDRNEAFF. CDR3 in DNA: TGCGCCAGCAGCTCCGGTGACAGGAATGAAGCTTTCTTT.

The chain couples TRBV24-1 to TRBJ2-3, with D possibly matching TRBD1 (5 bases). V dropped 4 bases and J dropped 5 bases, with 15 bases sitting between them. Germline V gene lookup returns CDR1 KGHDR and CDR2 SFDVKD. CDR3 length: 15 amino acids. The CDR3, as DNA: TGTGCCACCAGTGACTTTGACAGAGAGAAAGATACGCAGTATTTT. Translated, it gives CATSDFDREKDTQYF.

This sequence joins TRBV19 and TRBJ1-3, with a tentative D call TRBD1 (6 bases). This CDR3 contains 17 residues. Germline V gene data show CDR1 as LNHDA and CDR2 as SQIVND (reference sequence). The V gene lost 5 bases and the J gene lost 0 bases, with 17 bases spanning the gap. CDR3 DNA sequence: TGTGCCAGTAGTTTTCAGGGGCGAGTGATCTCTGGAAACACCATATATTTT. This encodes CASSFQGRVISGNTIYF.

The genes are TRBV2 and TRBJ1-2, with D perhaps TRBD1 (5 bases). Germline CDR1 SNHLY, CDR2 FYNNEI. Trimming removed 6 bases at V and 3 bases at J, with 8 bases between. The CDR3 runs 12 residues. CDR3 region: CASSGGDYGYTF. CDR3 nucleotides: TGTGCCAGCAGCGGAGGGGACTATGGCTACACCTTC. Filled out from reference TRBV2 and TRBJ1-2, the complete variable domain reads EPEVTQTPSHQVTQMGQEVILRCVPISNHLYFYWYRQILGQKVEFLVSFYNNEISEKSEIFDDQFSVERPDGSNFTLKIRSTKLEDSAMYFCASSGGDYGYTFGSGTRLTVV.

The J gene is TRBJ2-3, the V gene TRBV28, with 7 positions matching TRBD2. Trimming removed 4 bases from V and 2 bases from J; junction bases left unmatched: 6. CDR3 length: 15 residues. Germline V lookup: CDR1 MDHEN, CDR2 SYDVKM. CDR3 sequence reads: CASSSRLADTDTQYF. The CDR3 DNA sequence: TGTGCCAGCAGTTCTCGCCTAGCGGACACAGATACGCAGTATTTT. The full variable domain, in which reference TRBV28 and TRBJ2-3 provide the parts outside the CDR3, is DVKVTQSSRYLVKRTGEKVFLECVQDMDHENMFWYRQDPGLGLRLIYFSYDVKMKEKGDIPEGYSVSREKKERFSLILESASTNQTSMYLCASSSRLADTDTQYFGPGTRLTVL.

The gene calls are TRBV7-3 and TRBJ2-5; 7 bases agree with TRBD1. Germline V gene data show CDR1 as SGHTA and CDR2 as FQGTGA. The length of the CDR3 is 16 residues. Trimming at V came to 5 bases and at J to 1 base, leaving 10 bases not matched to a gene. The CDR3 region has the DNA TGTGCCAGCAGCCTCGGACAGGAGACCATCCAAGAGACCCAGTACTTC. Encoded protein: CASSLGQETIQETQYF.

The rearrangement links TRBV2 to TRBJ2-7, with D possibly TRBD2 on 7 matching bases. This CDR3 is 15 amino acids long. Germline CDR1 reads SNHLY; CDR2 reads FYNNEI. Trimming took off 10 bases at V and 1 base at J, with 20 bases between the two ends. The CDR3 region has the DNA TGTGCCACCTCTCCTGGGGGCGGGGGATCCTACGAGCAGTACTTC. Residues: CATSPGGGGSYEQYF.

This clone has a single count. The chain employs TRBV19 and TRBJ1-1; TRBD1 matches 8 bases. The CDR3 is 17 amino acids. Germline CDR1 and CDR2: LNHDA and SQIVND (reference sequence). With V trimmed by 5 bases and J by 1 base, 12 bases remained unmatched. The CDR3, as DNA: TGTGCCAGTAGTCACGTATGGGAACAGGGGGGGAACACTGAAGCTTTCTTT. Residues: CASSHVWEQGGNTEAFF.

In nucleotides, the CDR3 is TGTGCCAGCAGCCAAAGGAGGGAGCAGTACTTC. Translated, it gives CASSQRREQYF. This chain joins TRBV3-1 (or the pseudogene TRBV3-2) and TRBJ2-7, with D possibly matching TRBD2 (5 bases). There are 11 residues in the CDR3. Between the trimmed V and J ends, which lost 2 bases and 7 bases, there was a span of 6 bases. Germline CDR1 and CDR2: LGHDT and YNNKEL (reference sequence).

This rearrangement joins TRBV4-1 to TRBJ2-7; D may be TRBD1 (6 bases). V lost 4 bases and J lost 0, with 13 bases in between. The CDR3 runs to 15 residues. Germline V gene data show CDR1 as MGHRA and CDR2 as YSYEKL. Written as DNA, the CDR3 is TGCGCCAGCAGCCGTAGGGGACAACTCTCCTACGAGCAGTACTTC. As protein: CASSRRGQLSYEQYF.

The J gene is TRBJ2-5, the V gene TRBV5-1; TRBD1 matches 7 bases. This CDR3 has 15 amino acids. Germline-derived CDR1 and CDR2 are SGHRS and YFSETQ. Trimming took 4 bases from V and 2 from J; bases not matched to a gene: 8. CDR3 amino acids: CASSPLDRAQETQYF. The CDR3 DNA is TGCGCCAGCAGCCCGCTCGACAGGGCGCAAGAGACCCAGTACTTC.

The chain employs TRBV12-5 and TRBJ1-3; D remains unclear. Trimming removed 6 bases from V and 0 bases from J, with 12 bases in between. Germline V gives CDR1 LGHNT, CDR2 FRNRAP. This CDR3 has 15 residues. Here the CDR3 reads CASGRGGTSGNTIYF. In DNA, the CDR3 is TGTGCTAGTGGGCGTGGCGGAACCTCTGGAAACACCATATATTTT.

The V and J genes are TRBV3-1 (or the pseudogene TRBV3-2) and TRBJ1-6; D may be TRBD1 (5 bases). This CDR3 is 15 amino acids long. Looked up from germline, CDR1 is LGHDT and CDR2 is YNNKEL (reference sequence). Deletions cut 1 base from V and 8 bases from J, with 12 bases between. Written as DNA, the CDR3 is TGTGCCAGCAGCCAAGGGGACTTAGGGGATTCACCCCTCCACTTT. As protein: CASSQGDLGDSPLHF.

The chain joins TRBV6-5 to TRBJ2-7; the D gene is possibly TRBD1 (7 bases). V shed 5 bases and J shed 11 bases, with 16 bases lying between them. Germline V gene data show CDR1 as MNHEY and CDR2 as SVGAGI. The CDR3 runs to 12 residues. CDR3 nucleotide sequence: TGTGCCAGCAGTACCGACGACAGGGAGGAGTACTTC. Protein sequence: CASSTDDREEYF.

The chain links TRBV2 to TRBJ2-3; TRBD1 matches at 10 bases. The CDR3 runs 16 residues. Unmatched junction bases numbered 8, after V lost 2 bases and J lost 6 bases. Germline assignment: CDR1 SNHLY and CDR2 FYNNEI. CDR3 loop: CASSERGQGRSDTQYF. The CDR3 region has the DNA TGTGCCAGCAGTGAAAGGGGACAGGGGAGGAGTGATACGCAGTATTTT.

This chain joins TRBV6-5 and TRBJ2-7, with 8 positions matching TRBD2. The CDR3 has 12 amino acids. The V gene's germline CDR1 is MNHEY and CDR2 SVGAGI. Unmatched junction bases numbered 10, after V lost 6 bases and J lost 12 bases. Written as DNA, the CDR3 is TGTGCCAGCAGCCGCCCGAGCGGGGGAATGTACTTC. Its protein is CASSRPSGGMYF.

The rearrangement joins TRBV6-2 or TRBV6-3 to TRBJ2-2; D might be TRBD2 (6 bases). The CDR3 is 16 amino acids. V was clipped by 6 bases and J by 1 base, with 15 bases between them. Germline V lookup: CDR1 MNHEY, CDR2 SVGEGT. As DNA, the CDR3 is TGTGCCAGCAGCATCCGGGGGACCCAGAACACCGGGGAGCTGTTTTTT. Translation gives CASSIRGTQNTGELFF.

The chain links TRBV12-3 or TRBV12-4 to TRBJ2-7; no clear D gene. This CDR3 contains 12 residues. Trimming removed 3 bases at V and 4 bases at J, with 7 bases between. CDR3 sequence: CASSLPGYEQYF. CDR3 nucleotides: TGTGCCAGCAGTTTGCCGGGTTACGAGCAGTACTTC.

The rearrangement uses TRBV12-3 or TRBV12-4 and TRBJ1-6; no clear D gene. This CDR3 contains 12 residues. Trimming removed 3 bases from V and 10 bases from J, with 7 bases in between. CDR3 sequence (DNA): TGTGCCAGCAGTTTTCGGCGGTCACCCCTCCACTTT. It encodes CASSFRRSPLHF.

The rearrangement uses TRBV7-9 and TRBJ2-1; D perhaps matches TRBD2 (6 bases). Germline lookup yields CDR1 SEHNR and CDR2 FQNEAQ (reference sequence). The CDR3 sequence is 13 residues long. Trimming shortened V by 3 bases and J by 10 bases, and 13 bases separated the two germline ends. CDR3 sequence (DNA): TGTGCCAGCAGCTTCTCTGCTAGCGCCGAGCAGTTCTTC. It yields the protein CASSFSASAEQFF.

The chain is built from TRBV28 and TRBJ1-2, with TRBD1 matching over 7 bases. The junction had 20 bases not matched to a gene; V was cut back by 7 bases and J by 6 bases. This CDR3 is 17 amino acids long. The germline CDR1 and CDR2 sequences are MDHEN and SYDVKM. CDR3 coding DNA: TGTGCCAGCATCGCCGACAGGGTTCGTGCCCTGGTGGATGGCTACACCTTC. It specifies CASIADRVRALVDGYTF.

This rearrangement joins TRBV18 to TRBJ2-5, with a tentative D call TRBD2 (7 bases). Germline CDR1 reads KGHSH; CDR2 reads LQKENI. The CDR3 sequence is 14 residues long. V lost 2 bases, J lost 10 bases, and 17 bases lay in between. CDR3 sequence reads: CASSPGGAPWSQYF. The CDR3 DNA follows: TGTGCCAGCTCACCAGGGGGGGCCCCCTGGAGCCAGTACTTC. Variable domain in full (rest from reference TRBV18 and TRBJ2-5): NAGVMQNPRHLVRRRGQEARLRCSPMKGHSHVYWYRQLPEEGLKFMVYLQKENIIDESGMPKERFSAEFPKEGPSILRIQQVVRGDSAAYFCASSPGGAPWSQYFGPGTRLLVL.

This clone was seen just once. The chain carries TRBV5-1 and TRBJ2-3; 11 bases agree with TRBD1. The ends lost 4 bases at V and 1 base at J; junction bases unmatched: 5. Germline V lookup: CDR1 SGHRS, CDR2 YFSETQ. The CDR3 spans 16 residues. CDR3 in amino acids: CASSVGTGGGTDTQYF. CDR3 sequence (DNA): TGCGCCAGCAGCGTCGGGACAGGGGGAGGCACAGATACGCAGTATTTT.

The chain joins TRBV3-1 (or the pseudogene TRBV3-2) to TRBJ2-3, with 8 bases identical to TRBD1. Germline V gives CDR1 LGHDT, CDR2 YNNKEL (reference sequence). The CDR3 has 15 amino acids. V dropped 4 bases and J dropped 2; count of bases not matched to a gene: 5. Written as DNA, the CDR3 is TGTGCCAGCAGCCCGGGACAGGCCGACACAGATACGCAGTATTTT. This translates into CASSPGQADTDTQYF.

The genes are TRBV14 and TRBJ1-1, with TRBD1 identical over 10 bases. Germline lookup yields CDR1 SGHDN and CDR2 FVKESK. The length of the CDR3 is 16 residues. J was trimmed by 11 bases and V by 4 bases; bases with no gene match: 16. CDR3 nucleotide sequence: TGTGCCAGCAGCCCCCGTGGGTTTTTTGGGACAGGGGCGGCTTTCTTT. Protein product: CASSPRGFFGTGAAFF.

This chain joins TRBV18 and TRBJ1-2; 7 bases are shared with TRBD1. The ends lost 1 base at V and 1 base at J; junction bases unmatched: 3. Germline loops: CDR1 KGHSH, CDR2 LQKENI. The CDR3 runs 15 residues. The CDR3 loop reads CASSPLGGDNYGYTF. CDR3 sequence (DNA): TGTGCCAGCTCACCACTAGGGGGCGATAACTATGGCTACACCTTC.

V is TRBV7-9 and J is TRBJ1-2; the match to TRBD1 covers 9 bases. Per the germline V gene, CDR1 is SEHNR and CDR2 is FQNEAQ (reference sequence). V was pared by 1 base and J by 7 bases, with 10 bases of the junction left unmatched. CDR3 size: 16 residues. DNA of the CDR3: TGTGCCAGCAGCTTAGATTCACAGGGGGCGCTTCTTGGCTACACCTTC. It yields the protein CASSLDSQGALLGYTF.